A selection of T cell receptor beta chains follows, all from one sample in a study of T cell changes during pregnancy in multiple sclerosis. Some clones are missing from TCRdb's copy, which holds only in-frame ones; the method was immunoSEQ multiplex PCR. Here the sample spans about 99,000 clones, roughly 92% being singletons. The sample was peripheral blood, taken after pregnancy. The receptors derive from a female donor with multiple sclerosis, enrolled in a pregnancy study. Both conserved end residues are part of each CDR3. D genes are given only for firm matches. A clone size is listed for some rows: how often the clone was seen (once, few, many), or a class if it is expanded.

d_gene: .
j_gene: TRBJ2-3
abundance: .
v_gene: TRBV5-6
CDR3aa: CASSCDRGLMDTQYF
CDR3nt: TGTGCCAGCAGTTGTGACAGGGGACTAATGGATACGCAGTATTTT

d_gene: TRBD1
j_gene: TRBJ2-1
abundance: .
v_gene: TRBV7-9
CDR3aa: CASSSPDRSLRNEQFF
CDR3nt: TGTGCCAGCAGCTCTCCGGACAGGTCCTTGCGCAATGAGCAGTTCTTC

d_gene: TRBD1
j_gene: TRBJ1-4
abundance: .
v_gene: TRBV7-9
CDR3aa: CASSLKGGPNEKLFF
CDR3nt: TGTGCCAGCAGCTTAAAAGGGGGCCCTAATGAAAAACTGTTTTTT

d_gene: .
j_gene: TRBJ2-1
abundance: once
v_gene: TRBV4-2
CDR3aa: CASSQDGLAWEQFF
CDR3nt: TGTGCCAGCAGCCAAGATGGTCTAGCCTGGGAGCAGTTCTTC

d_gene: TRBD2
j_gene: TRBJ2-1
abundance: .
v_gene: TRBV7-9
CDR3aa: CASRPRLAGSNEQFF
CDR3nt: TGTGCCAGCAGACCCCGGCTAGCGGGGTCCAATGAGCAGTTCTTC

d_gene: TRBD2
j_gene: TRBJ2-2
abundance: .
v_gene: TRBV27
CDR3aa: CASSLGLAISANTGELFF
CDR3nt: TGTGCCAGCAGTTTGGGACTAGCGATTTCCGCGAACACCGGGGAGCTGTTTTTT

d_gene: .
j_gene: TRBJ2-7
abundance: .
v_gene: TRBV9
CDR3aa: CASSPAGHSYEQYF
CDR3nt: TGTGCCAGCAGTCCGGCAGGGCACTCCTACGAGCAGTACTTC

d_gene: .
j_gene: TRBJ2-3
abundance: .
v_gene: TRBV19
CDR3aa: CASSIRGSSGGSNTQYF
CDR3nt: TGTGCCAGTAGTATAAGAGGGAGTAGCGGAGGGTCCAATACGCAGTATTTT

d_gene: .
j_gene: TRBJ1-1
abundance: .
v_gene: TRBV27
CDR3aa: CASSLSNVGQSTEAFF
CDR3nt: TGTGCCAGCAGTTTATCAAACGTTGGACAGTCCACTGAAGCTTTCTTT

d_gene: .
j_gene: TRBJ1-1
abundance: .
v_gene: TRBV4-1
CDR3aa: CASSQDRQLNTEAFF
CDR3nt: TGCGCCAGCAGCCAAGATCGACAGTTAAATACTGAAGCTTTCTTT

d_gene: .
j_gene: TRBJ1-1
abundance: .
v_gene: TRBV7-9
CDR3aa: CASSLAGTNTEAFF
CDR3nt: TGTGCCAGCAGCTTGGCGGGCACTAACACTGAAGCTTTCTTT

d_gene: TRBD2
j_gene: TRBJ2-7
abundance: .
v_gene: TRBV27
CDR3aa: CASSFGLAGKYEQYF
CDR3nt: TGTGCCAGCAGTTTCGGCCTAGCGGGTAAATACGAGCAGTACTTC

d_gene: TRBD1
j_gene: TRBJ2-2
abundance: .
v_gene: TRBV4-3
CDR3aa: CASSQESRGHTGELFF
CDR3nt: TGCGCCAGCAGCCAAGAGAGTAGGGGGCACACCGGGGAGCTGTTTTTT

d_gene: .
j_gene: TRBJ2-3
abundance: .
v_gene: TRBV10-3
CDR3aa: CAISEYGGSTDTQYF
CDR3nt: TGTGCCATCAGTGAGTACGGCGGAAGCACAGATACGCAGTATTTT

d_gene: TRBD1
j_gene: TRBJ1-2
abundance: .
v_gene: TRBV15
CDR3aa: CATSSRTGEGYGYTF
CDR3nt: TGTGCCACCAGCAGCCGGACAGGGGAGGGCTATGGCTACACCTTC

d_gene: .
j_gene: TRBJ1-2
abundance: .
v_gene: TRBV19
CDR3aa: CASSIDPRVDGYTF
CDR3nt: TGTGCCAGTAGTATAGATCCCAGGGTCGATGGCTACACCTTC

d_gene: .
j_gene: TRBJ1-1
abundance: .
v_gene: TRBV19
CDR3aa: CASSIGNTEAFF
CDR3nt: TGTGCCAGTAGTATCGGGAACACTGAAGCTTTCTTT

d_gene: .
j_gene: TRBJ1-1
abundance: .
v_gene: TRBV19
CDR3aa: CASSIRGNTEAFF
CDR3nt: TGTGCCAGTAGTATAAGGGGGAACACTGAAGCTTTCTTT

d_gene: .
j_gene: TRBJ2-5
abundance: .
v_gene: TRBV29-1
CDR3aa: CSVVAGGGWETQYF
CDR3nt: TGCAGCGTTGTGGCAGGGGGAGGTTGGGAGACCCAGTACTTC

d_gene: TRBD2
j_gene: TRBJ2-3
abundance: .
v_gene: TRBV2
CDR3aa: CASRGTNLAGVLSTDTQYF
CDR3nt: TGTGCCAGCAGAGGAACGAATTTAGCGGGAGTTCTCTCCACAGATACGCAGTATTTT

d_gene: TRBD1
j_gene: TRBJ2-3
abundance: once
v_gene: TRBV7-7
CDR3aa: CASSSSDRGRDTQYF
CDR3nt: TGTGCCAGCAGCTCCTCGGACAGGGGGAGAGATACGCAGTATTTT

d_gene: TRBD1
j_gene: TRBJ2-2
abundance: .
v_gene: TRBV10-2
CDR3aa: CASAQDRGPGELFF
CDR3nt: TGCGCCAGCGCACAGGACAGGGGTCCCGGGGAGCTGTTTTTT

d_gene: .
j_gene: TRBJ1-3
abundance: .
v_gene: TRBV27
CDR3aa: CASSLLGGTSGNTIYF
CDR3nt: TGTGCCAGCAGTTTACTTGGGGGGACCTCTGGAAACACCATATATTTT

d_gene: .
j_gene: TRBJ1-1
abundance: .
v_gene: TRBV18
CDR3aa: CASSPPHRNTEAFF
CDR3nt: TGTGCCAGCTCACCACCTCACAGGAACACTGAAGCTTTCTTT

d_gene: TRBD1
j_gene: TRBJ2-3
abundance: .
v_gene: TRBV19
CDR3aa: CASSITTGGTDTQYF
CDR3nt: TGTGCCAGTAGTATCACGACAGGGGGAACAGATACGCAGTATTTT

d_gene: .
j_gene: TRBJ1-1
abundance: .
v_gene: TRBV11-2
CDR3aa: CASSLGLFTEAFF
CDR3nt: TGTGCCAGCAGCTTAGGGCTTTTCACTGAAGCTTTCTTT

d_gene: TRBD2
j_gene: TRBJ2-1
abundance: .
v_gene: TRBV5-1
CDR3aa: CASSWRTSGTVDEQFF
CDR3nt: TGCGCCAGCAGCTGGAGGACTAGCGGGACGGTGGATGAGCAGTTCTTC

d_gene: TRBD2
j_gene: TRBJ2-5
abundance: .
v_gene: TRBV6-1
CDR3aa: CATSGLASGETQYF
CDR3nt: TGTGCCACCTCGGGACTAGCCTCGGGAGAGACCCAGTACTTC

d_gene: .
j_gene: TRBJ2-3
abundance: .
v_gene: TRBV5-4
CDR3aa: CASSGPRGGTGRGDTQYF
CDR3nt: TGTGCCAGCAGCGGGCCACGGGGCGGGACGGGGCGAGGAGATACGCAGTATTTT

d_gene: TRBD2
j_gene: TRBJ2-1
abundance: once
v_gene: TRBV27
CDR3aa: CASSPDPQSGESYNEQFF
CDR3nt: TGTGCCAGCAGCCCCGATCCACAGAGCGGGGAGTCCTACAATGAGCAGTTCTTC

d_gene: .
j_gene: TRBJ2-1
abundance: few
v_gene: TRBV10-1
CDR3aa: CASSGSGNEQFF
CDR3nt: TGCGCCAGCAGCGGGAGTGGCAATGAGCAGTTCTTC

d_gene: .
j_gene: TRBJ2-3
abundance: .
v_gene: TRBV11-2
CDR3aa: CASSSMGSRLTDTQYF
CDR3nt: TGTGCCAGCAGCTCTATGGGGAGCCGCCTCACAGATACGCAGTATTTT

d_gene: TRBD1
j_gene: TRBJ2-7
abundance: .
v_gene: TRBV9
CDR3aa: CASSVGDSRYEQYF
CDR3nt: TGTGCCAGCAGCGTAGGGGACAGTAGGTACGAGCAGTACTTC

d_gene: TRBD1
j_gene: TRBJ2-7
abundance: .
v_gene: TRBV5-6
CDR3aa: CASGPGQGLSEQYF
CDR3nt: TGTGCCAGTGGACCGGGACAGGGGTTAAGCGAGCAGTACTTC

d_gene: TRBD1
j_gene: TRBJ1-5
abundance: .
v_gene: TRBV2
CDR3aa: CASRGTGLQPQHF
CDR3nt: TGTGCCAGTAGAGGGACAGGGCTGCAGCCCCAGCATTTT

d_gene: .
j_gene: TRBJ2-3
abundance: .
v_gene: TRBV25-1
CDR3aa: CATKPPIGQYF
CDR3nt: TGTGCCACCAAGCCCCCGATCGGGCAGTATTTT

d_gene: TRBD2
j_gene: TRBJ2-1
abundance: .
v_gene: TRBV6-6
CDR3aa: CASTIRPSGMNEQFF
CDR3nt: TGTGCCAGCACCATACGGCCTAGCGGGATGAATGAGCAGTTCTTC

d_gene: .
j_gene: TRBJ2-1
abundance: .
v_gene: TRBV5-6
CDR3aa: CASSYLGVNEQFF
CDR3nt: TGTGCCAGCAGTTACCTCGGAGTTAATGAGCAGTTCTTC